This TCR beta chain was recovered during a study of neurological immune-mediated disorders. The table lists this clonotype with many counts. TCRdb called the 5' RACE reads again in MiXCR, with one record for every CDR3 protein. The sample consists of approximately 51,000 distinct CDR3 sequences, approximately 3.3% of them appearing once. The unsorted libraries were prepared from 2 million PBMCs (stored at -80 C). From germline, CDR1 is SGHRS and CDR2 YFSETQ. V was clipped by 0 bases and J by 4 bases, with 7 bases between them. The CDR3 is made up of 14 amino acids. Material for sequencing was PBMCs. The chain couples TRBV5-1 to TRBJ2-2, with D perhaps matching TRBD1 or TRBD2 (5 bases each). The TCR was taken from a man aged 35-49 years with multiple sclerosis. As DNA, the CDR3 is TGCGCCAGCAGCTTGGCGGGGCCCACCGGGGAGCTGTTTTTT. Protein sequence: CASSLAGPTGELFF.